Reported below is one T cell receptor beta chain. Its cognate antigen is unknown. The data were obtained in a study of T cells after posttransplantation cyclophosphamide. The related graft donor's blood sample was taken on the day of bone marrow donation. This CDR3 has 15 amino acids. CDR1 and CDR2 (germline): SGHRS, YFSETQ. J was trimmed by 7 bases and V by 0 bases; bases with no gene match: 7. Measured with immunoSEQ multiplex PCR; TCRdb has only the in-frame clones, and not every one. Among about 52,000 clones listed, approximately 94% were seen once. Study-wide findings and caveats: Later post-transplant blood repertoires were often dominated by donor CD8+ memory clones. Tissue-infiltrating T cells from skin or gut overlapped little with blood T cells. Recipient CMV seropositivity and CMV reactivation strongly tracked TRB clonality.

The material sequenced was PBMCs. This chain joins TRBV5-1 and TRBJ2-7; 10 positions agree with TRBD1. This TCR derives from a woman in her thirties in good health and a related stem cell transplant donor. The CDR3 spells CASSLAGGQGREQYF. The CDR3, as DNA: TGCGCCAGCAGCTTGGCCGGGGGACAGGGGAGGGAGCAGTACTTC.